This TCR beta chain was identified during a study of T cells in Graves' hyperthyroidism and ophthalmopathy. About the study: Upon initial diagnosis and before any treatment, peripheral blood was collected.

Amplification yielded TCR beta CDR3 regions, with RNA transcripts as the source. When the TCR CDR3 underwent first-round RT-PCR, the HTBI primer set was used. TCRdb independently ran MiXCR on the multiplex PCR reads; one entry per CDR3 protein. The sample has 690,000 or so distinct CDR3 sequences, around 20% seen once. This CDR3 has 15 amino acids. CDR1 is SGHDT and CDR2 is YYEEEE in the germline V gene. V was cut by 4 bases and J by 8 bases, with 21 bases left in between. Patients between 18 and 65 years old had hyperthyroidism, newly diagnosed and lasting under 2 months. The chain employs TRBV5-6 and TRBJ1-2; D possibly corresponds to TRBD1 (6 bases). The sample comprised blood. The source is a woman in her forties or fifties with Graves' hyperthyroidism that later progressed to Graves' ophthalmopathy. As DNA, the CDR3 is TGTGCCAGCAGCAGCTTCCCGGGGGCGGGGAGCGGCTACACCTTC. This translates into CASSSFPGAGSGYTF.